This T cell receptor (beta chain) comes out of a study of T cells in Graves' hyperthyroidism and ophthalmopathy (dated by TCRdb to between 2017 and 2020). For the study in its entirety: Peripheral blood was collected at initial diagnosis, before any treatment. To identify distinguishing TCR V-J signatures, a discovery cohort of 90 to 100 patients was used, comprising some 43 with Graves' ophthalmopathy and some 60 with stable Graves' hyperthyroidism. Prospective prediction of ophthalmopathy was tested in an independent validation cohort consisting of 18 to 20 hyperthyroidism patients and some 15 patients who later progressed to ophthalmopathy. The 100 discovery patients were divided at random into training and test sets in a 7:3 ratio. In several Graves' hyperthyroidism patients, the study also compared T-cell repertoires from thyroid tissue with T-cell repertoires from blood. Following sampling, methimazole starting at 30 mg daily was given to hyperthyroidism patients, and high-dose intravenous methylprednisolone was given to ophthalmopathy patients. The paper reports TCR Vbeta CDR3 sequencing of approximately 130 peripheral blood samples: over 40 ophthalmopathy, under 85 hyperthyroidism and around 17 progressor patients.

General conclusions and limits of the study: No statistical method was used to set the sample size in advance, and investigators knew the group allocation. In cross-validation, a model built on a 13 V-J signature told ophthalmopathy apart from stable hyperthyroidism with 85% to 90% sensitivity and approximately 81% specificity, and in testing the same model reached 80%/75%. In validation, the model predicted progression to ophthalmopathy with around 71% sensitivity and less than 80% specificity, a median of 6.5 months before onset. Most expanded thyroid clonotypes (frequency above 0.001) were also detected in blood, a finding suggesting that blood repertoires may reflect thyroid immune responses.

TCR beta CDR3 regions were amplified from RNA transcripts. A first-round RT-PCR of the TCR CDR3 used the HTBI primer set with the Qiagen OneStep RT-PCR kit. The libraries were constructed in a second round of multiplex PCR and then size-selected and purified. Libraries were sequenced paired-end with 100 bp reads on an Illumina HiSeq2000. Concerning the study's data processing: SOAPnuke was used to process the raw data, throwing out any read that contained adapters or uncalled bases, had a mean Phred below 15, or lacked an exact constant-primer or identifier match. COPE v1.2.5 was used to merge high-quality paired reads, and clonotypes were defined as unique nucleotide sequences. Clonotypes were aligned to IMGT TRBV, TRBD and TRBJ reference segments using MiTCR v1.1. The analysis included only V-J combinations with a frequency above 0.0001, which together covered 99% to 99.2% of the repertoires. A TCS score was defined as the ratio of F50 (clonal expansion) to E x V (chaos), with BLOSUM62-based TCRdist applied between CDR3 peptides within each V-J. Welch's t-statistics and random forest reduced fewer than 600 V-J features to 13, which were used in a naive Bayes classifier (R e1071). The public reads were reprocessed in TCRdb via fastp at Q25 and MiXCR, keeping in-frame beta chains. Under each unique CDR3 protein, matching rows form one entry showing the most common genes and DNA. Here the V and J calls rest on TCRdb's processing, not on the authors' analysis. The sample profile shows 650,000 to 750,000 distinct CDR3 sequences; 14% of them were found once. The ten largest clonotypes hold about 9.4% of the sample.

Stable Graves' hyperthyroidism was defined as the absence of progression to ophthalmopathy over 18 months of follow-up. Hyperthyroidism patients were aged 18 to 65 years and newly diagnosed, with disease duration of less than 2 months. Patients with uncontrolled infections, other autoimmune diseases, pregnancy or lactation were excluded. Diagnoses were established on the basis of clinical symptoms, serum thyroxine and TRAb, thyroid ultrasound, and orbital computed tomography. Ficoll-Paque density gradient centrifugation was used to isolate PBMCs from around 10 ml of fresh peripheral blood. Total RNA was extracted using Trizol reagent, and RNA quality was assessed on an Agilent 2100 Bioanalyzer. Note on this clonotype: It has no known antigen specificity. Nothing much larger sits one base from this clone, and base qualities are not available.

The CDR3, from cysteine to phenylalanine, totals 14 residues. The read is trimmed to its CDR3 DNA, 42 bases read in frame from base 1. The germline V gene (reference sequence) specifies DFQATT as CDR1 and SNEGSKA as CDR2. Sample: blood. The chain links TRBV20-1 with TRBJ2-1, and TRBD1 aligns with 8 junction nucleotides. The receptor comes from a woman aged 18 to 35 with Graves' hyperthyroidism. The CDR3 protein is CATGGFWSYNEQFF. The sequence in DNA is TGCGCTACAGGGGGGTTTTGGTCCTACAATGAGCAGTTCTTC.